Listed below are T cell receptor beta chains from one sample, sequenced in a study of identical twins. TCRdb reprocessed the 5' RACE reads via MiXCR and lists one record per CDR3 protein. This table holds 1.5 million to 2 million distinct CDR3 sequences, about 32% found once. The sequenced material came from cord blood. These TCRs come from a newborn girl in good health. The conserved cysteine and the conserved F or W are not part of the CDR3 here.

>12|TRBJ2-3|TRBV5-1
ASSLGQSTDTQY
>13|TRBJ1-2|TRBV27
ASSRRDRGRGGYT
>12|TRBJ2-7|TRBV13
ASSKSEGAYEQY
>11|TRBJ2-5|TRBV12-3/TRBV12-4
ASRGTRGETQY
>13|TRBJ1-5|TRBV20-1
SAVSFDRGRQPQH
>12|TRBJ2-5|TRBV2
ASSGGTGWYEQY
>12|TRBJ2-3|TRBV5-6
ASSLVRGQDTQY
>13|TRBJ1-2|TRBV11-2
ASSLGTAPNYGYT
>15|TRBJ1-4|TRBV30
AWSADWFSGTNEKLF
>10|TRBJ2-5|TRBV20-1
SVSGPQETQY
>12|-|TRBV6-5
ASSYGTGGGEQY
>18|TRBJ1-6|TRBV20-1
SARDLWRLRGTPYNSPPH
>12|TRBJ2-1|TRBV5-8
ASSHRTSYNEQF
>9|TRBJ2-7|TRBV30
AWSVKGKQY
>13|TRBJ1-2|TRBV7-9
ASSQGRGHNYGYT
>14|TRBJ2-3|TRBV28
ASSPSGRWRTDTQY
>11|TRBJ2-1|TRBV4-1
ASSPIIYNEQF
>16|TRBJ2-1|TRBV20-1
SARASGSPWSVYNEQF
>14|TRBJ1-1|TRBV5-1
ASSLLSGAGSTEAF
>9|TRBJ1-2|TRBV12-3/TRBV12-4
ASSSLAGYT
>12|TRBJ1-4|TRBV13
ASSYGRSNEKLF
>13|TRBJ2-1|TRBV20-1
SAGPGTSAYNEQF
>12|TRBJ2-2|TRBV20-1
SASRGRGTGELF
>13|TRBJ2-1|TRBV3-1
ASSPRGGTYNEQF
>14|-|TRBV7-2
ASSLDSSVPYNEQY
>11|TRBJ2-7|TRBV25-1
ASSRVTGYEQY
>12|TRBJ1-2|TRBV20-1
SASMGLSNYGYT
>16|TRBJ2-6|TRBV27
ASSKGGNRISGANVLT
>11|TRBJ1-4|TRBV20-1
SAQTGGSEKLF
>13|TRBJ2-1|TRBV20-1
SARAPGGTYNEQF
>9|TRBJ2-7|TRBV10-3
AISADYEQY
>12|-|TRBV11-2
ASSPQGQQYEQY
>10|TRBJ2-7|TRBV6-6
ASSTPLQEQY
>13|TRBJ1-1|TRBV12-3/TRBV12-4
ASSLTDRTNTEAF
>10|TRBJ1-2|TRBV6-1
ASSEAPAGYT
>14|TRBJ2-1|TRBV10-3
AISEPGLAGGKEQF
>14|TRBJ2-4|TRBV6-6
ASSYHSGGAKNIQY
>16|TRBJ2-3|TRBV10-3
AISEPSTRGVSTDTQY
>11|TRBJ2-3|TRBV29-1
SAGGRVPDTQY
>13|TRBJ2-5|TRBV27
ASSFLAGFQETQY
>13|TRBJ2-7|TRBV25-1
ASSEAKREGYEQY